The TCR beta chain under discussion was sequenced for a study of T cell responses to AZD1222 COVID-19 vaccine. Germline values: CDR1 SGHDT, CDR2 YYEEEE. V shed 4 bases and J shed 4 bases, with 18 bases lying between them. This CDR3 has 16 amino acids. This clone appeared a few times. Antigen: not known. Findings and limits, study-wide: The sample set comprised mostly white British donors with more females, and clonal diversity was possibly underestimated. Spike-specific TCR depth and breadth grew after two AZD1222 doses. CD4 TCRs linked to vaccination spanned spike, dominating at 160-218 and 743-854. Per reports, nearly half of all spike-specific TCRs target regions that are unmutated in variants.

Method: immunoSEQ multiplex PCR; TCRdb's copy keeps in-frame clones and lacks some. The repertoire includes about 75,000 clones, approximately 88% of them detected once, and approximately 11% sits in the top ten. This sequence originates from an adult who received the MenACWY meningococcal vaccine as a control. The V gene is TRBV5-6, the J gene TRBJ2-1; D is ambiguous. This specimen consisted of peripheral blood, obtained 28 days after the second dose of the MenACWY control vaccine. This chain's CDR3 is CASSPYVPSRYNEQFF. DNA of the CDR3: TGTGCCAGCAGCCCTTACGTACCGTCGCGTTACAATGAGCAGTTCTTC.